These 5 T cell receptor beta chains share one sample of origin, sequenced in a study of cytomegalovirus exposure and HLA in healthy donors (dated by TCRdb to 2016 to 2017). The library was produced with the immunoSEQ multiplex PCR assay. For the multiplex PCR, a mixture combining 60 forward primers for TCR Vbeta segments and 13 reverse primers for TCR Jbeta segments was used. TCRdb obtained this table from immuneACCESS and retained in-frame rearrangements with V and J assigned. These tables miss some clones; where compared with another copy, unresolved V genes account for less than half of the shortfall, and the remainder is unexplained. This sample lists 150,000 to 200,000 clones; roughly 82% were detected once. Clones ranked in the top ten supply about 1.6% of the sample. Sequencing used PBMCs. The receptors shown here come from a girl aged 10 to 17 in good health and CMV-seropositive.

This clone has just a few counts. The chain has TRBV4-1 and TRBJ1-1, with unresolved D. Trimming left V 0 bases short and J 4 bases short, with 18 bases between. Germline CDR1 reads MGHRA; CDR2 reads YSYEKL. The CDR3 is 17 amino acids. In nucleotides, the CDR3 is TGCGCCAGCAGCCAAGAGGGCCTGAGGGTCTTTGGCACTGAAGCTTTCTTT. Its protein product is CASSQEGLRVFGTEAFF.

V is TRBV11-2 and J is TRBJ2-7; maybe TRBD1 (6 bases). V was cut by 5 bases and J by 3 bases, with 17 bases left in between. There are 15 residues in the CDR3. CDR1 and CDR2 from the germline V gene are SGHAT and FQNNGV. The CDR3 coding sequence is TGTGCCAGCAGCCACGGGGACAAGGGTCACTACGAGCAGTACTTC. It codes for CASSHGDKGHYEQYF.

Only one count was recorded for this clone. The chain couples TRBV18 to TRBJ1-1; 11 positions match TRBD1. CDR1 KGHSH and CDR2 LQKENI come from the germline V gene. The CDR3 loop spans 19 amino acids. Trimming took 2 bases from V and 5 from J; bases not matched to a gene: 16. In DNA form, the CDR3 reads TGTGCCAGCTCACCATCCATGGACAGGGGGCTTTGGGAGAGAACTGAAGCTTTCTTT. Its translation: CASSPSMDRGLWERTEAFF. Using reference TRBV18 and TRBJ1-1 for the parts outside the CDR3, the full variable domain is NAGVMQNPRHLVRRRGQEARLRCSPMKGHSHVYWYRQLPEEGLKFMVYLQKENIIDESGMPKERFSAEFPKEGPSILRIQQVVRGDSAAYFCASSPSMDRGLWERTEAFFGQGTRLTVV.

V is TRBV14 and J is TRBJ2-2, with TRBD1 identical over 9 bases. There are 15 residues in the CDR3. Germline-derived CDR1 and CDR2 are SGHDN and FVKESK. With 4 bases clipped from V and 4 bases from J, the junction kept 4 bases outside the gene matches. CDR3 sequence (DNA): TGTGCCAGCAGCCCGACAGGGGGTATCACCGGGGAGCTGTTTTTT. This translates into CASSPTGGITGELFF.

The V gene is TRBV9, the J gene TRBJ2-5; tentatively, D is TRBD2 (6 bases). Germline CDR1 and CDR2: SGDLS and YYNGEE. V lost 3 bases to trimming and J lost 5 bases, with 29 bases between them. This CDR3 contains 19 residues. This CDR3 is CASSAPARAGLKRAETQYF. CDR3 in DNA: TGTGCCAGCAGCGCCCCCGCCAGGGCGGGACTCAAACGTGCGGAGACCCAGTACTTC.